The rows below give T cell receptor beta chains drawn from one sample of a study of shared clonotypes between healthy human individuals. TCRdb's copy holds only in-frame clones and misses some; the assay was immunoSEQ multiplex PCR. This sample has just over 2,000,000 clones, with roughly 96% found just once. Specimen: naive CD4+ T cells sorted from blood. These receptor sequences come from a man aged 18 to 30 in good health. Both conserved end residues are part of each CDR3. A D gene is named only where the DNA matches it firmly. Clone size is not always given. Where it is, it says once, few, many or a class for expanded clones.

TRBD1 TRBJ2-7 . TRBV5-1 CASRSTGGMRYEQYF TGCGCCAGCAGGTCGACAGGGGGCATGAGGTACGAGCAGTACTTC
. TRBJ1-6 . TRBV5-4 CASSWPEGSPLHF TGTGCCAGCAGCTGGCCCGAGGGTTCACCCCTCCACTTT
TRBD1 TRBJ2-5 once TRBV10-3 CAISEHRGVAETQYF TGTGCCATCAGTGAGCACAGGGGCGTAGCAGAGACCCAGTACTTC
TRBD1 TRBJ2-7 . TRBV9 CASSVEGTGAFEQYF TGTGCCAGCAGCGTAGAAGGGACAGGGGCTTTCGAGCAGTACTTC
. TRBJ2-7 . TRBV6-6 CAIGRGAFYEQYF TGTGCCATTGGAAGGGGCGCCTTCTACGAGCAGTACTTC
. TRBJ1-5 . TRBV28 CASSFQLRPGQPQHF TGTGCCAGCAGTTTTCAGTTGCGCCCGGGTCAGCCCCAGCATTTT
TRBD1 TRBJ1-5 . TRBV6-1 CASRQGGQPQHF TGTGCCAGCAGGCAGGGGGGACAGCCCCAGCATTTT
. TRBJ2-5 . TRBV9 CASSVSDRQETQYF TGTGCCAGCAGCGTATCGGACCGCCAAGAGACCCAGTACTTC
TRBD1 TRBJ1-1 . TRBV9 CASSVDFGTAEAFF TGTGCCAGCAGCGTGGATTTCGGGACAGCTGAAGCTTTCTTT
. TRBJ1-5 . TRBV6-1 CASSGKRPQPQHF TGTGCCAGTTCTGGAAAGAGGCCACAGCCCCAGCATTTT
TRBD2 TRBJ2-2 . TRBV9 CASSVEQLARTGELFF TGTGCCAGCAGCGTAGAGCAACTAGCGAGGACCGGGGAGCTGTTTTTT
. TRBJ1-1 . TRBV4-3 CASSSQGNTEAFF TGCGCCAGCAGCTCTCAAGGGAACACTGAAGCTTTCTTT
TRBD1 TRBJ2-7 . TRBV18 CASSRQGVLDEQYF TGTGCCAGCTCACGACAGGGGGTGCTAGACGAGCAGTACTTC
TRBD1 TRBJ1-1 . TRBV18 CASSRGQELNTEAFF TGTGCCAGCTCACGGGGACAGGAATTGAACACTGAAGCTTTCTTT
. TRBJ1-1 . TRBV6-6 CASSYADSTEAFF TGTGCCAGCAGTTACGCGGACAGCACTGAAGCTTTCTTT
TRBD2 TRBJ2-3 once TRBV5-4 CASSLGARTSKDTQYF TGTGCCAGCAGCTTGGGTGCCCGGACTAGCAAAGATACGCAGTATTTT
TRBD1 TRBJ2-7 . TRBV4-3 CASSQDLSGGESSYEQYF TGCGCCAGCAGCCAAGATCTTTCAGGGGGAGAGTCATCCTACGAGCAGTACTTC
. TRBJ2-2 . TRBV5-1 CASSSGLLNTGELFF TGCGCCAGCAGCTCGGGACTCTTGAACACCGGGGAGCTGTTTTTT
TRBD2 TRBJ2-4 . TRBV19 CASSPSGNTKNIQYF TGTGCCAGTAGTCCTAGCGGGAATACCAAAAACATTCAGTACTTC
TRBD2 TRBJ2-5 . TRBV7-9 CASSRMGLAGVRGETQYF TGTGCCAGCAGCCGTATGGGGCTAGCGGGGGTTCGAGGAGAGACCCAGTACTTC
TRBD2 TRBJ2-1 . TRBV2 CASWGTSGPSEQFF TGTGCCAGCTGGGGGACTAGCGGGCCGTCGGAGCAGTTCTTC
TRBD2 TRBJ2-1 . TRBV6-5 CASRLLAGGSNEQFF TGTGCCAGCAGGCTGCTCGCGGGAGGGTCCAATGAGCAGTTCTTC
TRBD2 TRBJ2-7 . TRBV11-3 CASSTAGARTYEQYF TGTGCCAGCAGCACCGCGGGAGCTCGGACCTACGAGCAGTACTTC
TRBD1 TRBJ1-5 . TRBV28 CASRTGDQPQHF TGTGCCAGCAGGACAGGGGATCAGCCCCAGCATTTT
TRBD1 TRBJ1-5 few TRBV30 CAWSGSGTVNQPQHF TGTGCCTGGAGTGGGTCGGGGACAGTTAATCAGCCCCAGCATTTT
. TRBJ1-2 . TRBV27 CASSSGGRTVGYTF TGTGCCAGCAGTTCCGGGGGCAGAACAGTTGGCTACACCTTC
. TRBJ2-2 . TRBV18 CASSQGQENTGELFF TGTGCCAGCTCACAGGGGCAGGAGAACACCGGGGAGCTGTTTTTT
. TRBJ1-2 . TRBV11-2 CASSTWGQINYGYTF TGTGCCAGCAGCACATGGGGACAAATTAACTATGGCTACACCTTC
. TRBJ1-6 . TRBV6-5 CASSYSGLFNSPLHF TGTGCCAGCAGTTACTCCGGACTTTTTAATTCACCCCTCCACTTT
TRBD2 TRBJ2-1 . TRBV5-1 CASSLSFGGRLSSGSSYNEQFF TGCGCCAGCAGCTTATCGTTCGGAGGAAGATTGAGTAGCGGGAGCTCCTACAATGAGCAGTTCTTC
. TRBJ1-6 . TRBV19 CASSSGTGYNSPLHF TGTGCCAGTAGTTCCGGGACGGGGTATAATTCACCCCTCCACTTT
. TRBJ2-5 . TRBV28 CASSLSGKTGQETQYF TGTGCCAGCAGTTTAAGTGGAAAAACGGGCCAAGAGACCCAGTACTTC
. TRBJ1-2 . TRBV29-1 CSVWDTHGYTF TGCAGCGTTTGGGACACCCATGGCTACACCTTC
TRBD1 TRBJ2-7 . TRBV5-6 CASSLGDSNEQYF TGTGCCAGCAGCTTGGGGGACAGCAACGAGCAGTACTTC
TRBD1 TRBJ2-5 . TRBV5-1 CASSGGQGIYQETQYF TGCGCCAGCAGCGGGGGACAGGGGATCTACCAAGAGACCCAGTACTTC
TRBD2 TRBJ2-1 . TRBV7-9 CASSFGAGGSYNEQFF TGTGCCAGCAGCTTTGGAGCGGGGGGCTCCTACAATGAGCAGTTCTTC
. TRBJ1-6 once TRBV28 CASIPRRGVGPNSPLHF TGTGCCAGCATCCCCCGGAGGGGCGTAGGCCCTAATTCACCCCTCCACTTT
. TRBJ2-7 once TRBV11-2 CASSLNPRGGLSYEQYF TGTGCCAGCAGCTTAAACCCCAGGGGGGGACTCTCCTACGAGCAGTACTTC
. TRBJ2-5 . TRBV5-1 CASNLERGLQETQYF TGCGCCAGCAACCTGGAGAGGGGTCTCCAAGAGACCCAGTACTTC
. TRBJ2-1 . TRBV20-1 CSAREREEQFF TGCAGTGCTAGAGAAAGGGAGGAGCAGTTCTTC
. TRBJ1-5 . TRBV19 CASSIPNQPQHF TGTGCCAGTAGTATCCCCAATCAGCCCCAGCATTTT
TRBD1 TRBJ1-2 . TRBV28 CASSSAGTGYGAYGYTF TGTGCCAGCAGTTCCGCCGGGACAGGGTATGGGGCCTATGGCTACACCTTC
. TRBJ1-5 . TRBV29-1 CSGSARSYQPQHF TGCAGCGGTTCTGCCAGGTCGTATCAGCCCCAGCATTTT
TRBD2 TRBJ2-7 . TRBV2 CASSEQAGGPYEQYF TGTGCCAGCAGTGAACAGGCGGGAGGTCCTTACGAGCAGTACTTC
. TRBJ1-4 once TRBV18 CASSRQGEKLFF TGTGCCAGCTCAAGGCAGGGGGAAAAACTGTTTTTT
. TRBJ1-5 . TRBV28 CASIGSGNQPQHF TGTGCCAGCATCGGCAGTGGCAATCAGCCCCAGCATTTT
. TRBJ2-1 . TRBV30 CAWSPRGSYNEQFF TGTGCCTGGTCTCCGAGGGGCTCCTACAATGAGCAGTTCTTC
TRBD2 TRBJ2-5 . TRBV5-1 CASSLAILAGFQETQYF TGCGCCAGCAGCTTGGCCATTCTAGCGGGGTTCCAAGAGACCCAGTACTTC
. TRBJ2-1 . TRBV5-1 CASSLVRNEQFF TGCGCCAGCAGCTTGGTCCGTAATGAGCAGTTCTTC
. TRBJ1-1 . TRBV4-1 CASSQRQGGDTEAFF TGCGCCAGCAGCCAACGCCAGGGCGGGGACACTGAAGCTTTCTTT
. TRBJ1-3 . TRBV7-9 CASSLWNPLLTIYF TGTGCCAGCAGCTTATGGAACCCGTTGCTCACCATATATTTT
. TRBJ2-1 . TRBV6-1 CASSERVEVRVNEQFF TGTGCCAGCAGTGAAAGGGTAGAGGTGAGGGTCAATGAGCAGTTCTTC
TRBD1 TRBJ2-5 . TRBV29-1 CSVVRQGASGETQYF TGCAGCGTCGTACGGCAGGGGGCGTCGGGTGAGACCCAGTACTTC
TRBD1 TRBJ1-2 once TRBV14 CASSYGQGGNYGYTF TGTGCCAGCAGCTACGGACAGGGGGGAAACTATGGCTACACCTTC
. TRBJ1-4 once TRBV19 CASSHAGPTNEKLFF TGTGCCAGTAGCCACGCGGGACCAACTAATGAAAAACTGTTTTTT